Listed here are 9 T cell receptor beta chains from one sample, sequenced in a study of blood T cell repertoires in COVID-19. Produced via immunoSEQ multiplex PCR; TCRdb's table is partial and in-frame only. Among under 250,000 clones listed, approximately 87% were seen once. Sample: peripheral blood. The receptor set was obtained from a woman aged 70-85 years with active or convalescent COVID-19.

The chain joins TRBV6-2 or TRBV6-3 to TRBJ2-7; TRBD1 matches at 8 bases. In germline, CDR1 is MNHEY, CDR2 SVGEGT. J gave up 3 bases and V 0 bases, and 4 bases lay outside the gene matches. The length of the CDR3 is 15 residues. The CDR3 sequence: CASSYSTGEYYEQYF. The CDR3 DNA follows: TGTGCCAGCAGTTACTCGACAGGGGAATACTACGAGCAGTACTTC.

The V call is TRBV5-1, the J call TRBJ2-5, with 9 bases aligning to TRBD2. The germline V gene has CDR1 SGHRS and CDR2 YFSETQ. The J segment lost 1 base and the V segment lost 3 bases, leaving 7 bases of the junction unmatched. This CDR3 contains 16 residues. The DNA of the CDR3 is TGCGCCAGCAGCTCTACCCTAGCGGGGATCCAAGAGACCCAGTACTTC. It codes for CASSSTLAGIQETQYF.

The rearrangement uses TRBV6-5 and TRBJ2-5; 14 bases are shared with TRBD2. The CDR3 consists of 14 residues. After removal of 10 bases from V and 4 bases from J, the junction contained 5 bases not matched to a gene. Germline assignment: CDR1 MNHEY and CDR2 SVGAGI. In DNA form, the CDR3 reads TGTGCCACCCCTGGGACTAGCGGGAGAGAGACCCAGTACTTC. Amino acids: CATPGTSGRETQYF.

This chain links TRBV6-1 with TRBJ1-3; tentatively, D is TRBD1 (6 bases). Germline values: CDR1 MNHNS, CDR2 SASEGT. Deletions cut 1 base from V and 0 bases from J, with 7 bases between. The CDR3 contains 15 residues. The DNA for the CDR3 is TGTGCCAGCAGTGAAGGGACAGCCTCTGGAAACACCATATATTTT. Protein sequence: CASSEGTASGNTIYF.

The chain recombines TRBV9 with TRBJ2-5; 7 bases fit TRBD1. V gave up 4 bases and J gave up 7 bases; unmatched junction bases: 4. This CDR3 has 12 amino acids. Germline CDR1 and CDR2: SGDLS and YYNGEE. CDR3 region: CASSLGGGTQYF. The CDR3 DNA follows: TGTGCCAGCAGCCTAGGGGGCGGGACCCAGTACTTC.

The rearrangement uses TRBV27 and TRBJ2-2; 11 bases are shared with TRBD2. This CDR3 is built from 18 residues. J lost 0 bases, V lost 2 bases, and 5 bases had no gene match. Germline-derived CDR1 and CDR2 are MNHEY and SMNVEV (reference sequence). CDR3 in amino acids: CASSLNSLAGANTGELFF. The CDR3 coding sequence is TGTGCCAGCAGTTTAAATTCACTAGCGGGGGCGAACACCGGGGAGCTGTTTTTT.

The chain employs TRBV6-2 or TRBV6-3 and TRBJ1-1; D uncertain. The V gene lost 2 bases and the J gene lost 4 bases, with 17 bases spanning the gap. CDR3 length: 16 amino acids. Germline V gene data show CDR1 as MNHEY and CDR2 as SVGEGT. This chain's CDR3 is CASSYAPPTIGTEAFF. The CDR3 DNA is TGTGCCAGCAGTTACGCACCACCTACTATCGGCACTGAAGCTTTCTTT.

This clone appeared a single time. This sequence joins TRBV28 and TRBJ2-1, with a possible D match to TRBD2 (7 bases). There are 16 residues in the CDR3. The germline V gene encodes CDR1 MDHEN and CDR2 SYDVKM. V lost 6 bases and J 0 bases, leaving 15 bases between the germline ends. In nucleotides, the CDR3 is TGTGCCAGCAGGAAGGGGGGCGGGAGCTCCTACAATGAGCAGTTCTTC. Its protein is CASRKGGGSSYNEQFF.

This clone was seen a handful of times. CDR3 protein: CASSLASGLQMANYGYTF. DNA for the CDR3: TGTGCCAGCAGCTTAGCGAGCGGGCTTCAAATGGCTAACTATGGCTACACCTTC. This sequence joins TRBV13 and TRBJ1-2; D uncertain. This CDR3 comprises 18 residues. Trimming took off 1 base at V and 0 bases at J, with 18 bases between the two ends. Germline CDR1 reads PRHDT; CDR2 reads FYEKMQ (reference sequence).